Detailed here is one T cell receptor beta chain. Original processing notes: Researchers report that nucleated cell counts were estimated from reference gene primer amplification. Generated by immunoSEQ multiplex PCR, the TCRdb table keeps only in-frame clones and is missing some. D and trimming come from the DNA, and the V and J calls and clone size come from that table. Of 380,000 or so clones listed, roughly 86% were seen once; the top ten hold roughly 1.2%. The record originates from a study of blood T cell repertoires in COVID-19. Overall study: The United States, Italy and Spain provided the acute and convalescent COVID-19 samples. Sources were T cells, B-cell-depleted T cells, or PBMCs; the material itself was cDNA or gDNA.

This CDR3 region has 15 residues. Germline V gene sequence: CDR1 SGHVS, CDR2 FQNEAQ. Trimming left V 5 bases short and J 4 bases short, with 15 bases between. Sequencing was done on a sample of peripheral blood. The J gene is TRBJ2-1, the V gene TRBV7-8, with D tentatively TRBD2 (6 bases). The sequence derives from a human donor with acute or convalescent COVID-19. The donor label of this sample is uncertain. The CDR3 here is CASSPLGEAYNEQFF. CDR3 nucleotide sequence: TGTGCCAGCAGCCCTCTAGGGGAGGCGTACAATGAGCAGTTCTTC.